This TCR beta chain was sequenced in a study of regulatory T cells in long-lasting Graves disease. Noted time point: persistent/refractory GD, antithyroid drugs over 5 years with positive TRAb. PBMCs provided the RNA from which the TCR library was made. Sequencing libraries for TCR beta were prepared with iRepertoire HTBI primers and Arm-PCR of CDR3 regions. TCRdb fed the multiplex PCR reads into MiXCR, producing one record per CDR3 protein. This sample has 400,000 to 500,000 distinct CDR3 sequences; roughly 23% occur once, and the top ten carry around an eighth. Broader study findings: Those with persistent Graves' had less TCR diversity than newly diagnosed patients. Segments TRBV28, TRBJ1-2 and TRBJ2-5 showed preferential usage in persistent disease.

The CDR3 length is 15 residues. V gave up 2 bases and J gave up 3 bases; unmatched junction bases: 5. CDR1 is GTSNPN, CDR2 SVGIG, per germline (reference sequence). Worth noting for this clonotype: Its matching antigen is unknown.

This specimen consisted of peripheral blood mononuclear cells (PBMCs), obtained when the disease was refractory, from a patient treated with antithyroid drugs. V and J are TRBV30 and TRBJ2-1, with 9 positions matching TRBD2. This receptor was obtained from a female donor with Graves disease. DNA for the CDR3: TGTGCCTGGAGTCCTCTAGCGGGAATCTACAATGAGCAGTTCTTC. The encoded protein is CAWSPLAGIYNEQFF.